This is a list of T cell receptor beta chains from one sample in a study of blood T cell repertoires in COVID-19. Only in-frame clones appear in the TCRdb table, and some are missing; sequencing was by immunoSEQ multiplex PCR. Of approximately 260,000 clones in the sample, under 90% were seen once. Sequenced: PBMCs or T cells enriched from blood (not recorded which). All receptors come from a woman aged 60 to 75 who had recovered from COVID-19. CDR3s include the opening cysteine and the closing phenylalanine or tryptophan. Each record gives: V gene, clone size, D gene, J gene, CDR3 DNA, CDR3 protein. A D gene is named only where the DNA matches it firmly. The size entry is marked missing in some rows and otherwise reads once, few, many or a size class.

TRBV5-1	once	TRBD1	TRBJ2-1	TGCGCCAGCAGCTCCCAGGGGGCCGGCTCCTACAATGAGCAGTTCTTC	CASSSQGAGSYNEQFF
TRBV5-1	NA	NA	TRBJ1-1	TGCGCCAGCAGCCGGGACACTATCGATGGGAACACTGAAGCTTTCTTT	CASSRDTIDGNTEAFF
TRBV3-1/TRBV3-2	few	NA	TRBJ1-2	TGTGCCAGCAGCCAAGAAGGGGTACTTACAGTCAACTATGGCTACACCTTC	CASSQEGVLTVNYGYTF
TRBV27	once	NA	TRBJ2-7	TGTGCCAGCAGTTTACAGGGCGCTTCCTACGAGCAGTACTTC	CASSLQGASYEQYF
TRBV6-5	NA	TRBD1	TRBJ2-3	TGTGCCAGCAGTTACTCGCGGACAGGGCCAAATACGCAGTATTTT	CASSYSRTGPNTQYF
TRBV7-3	NA	NA	TRBJ2-3	TGTGCCAGCAGCACTACCGGCACAGATACGCAGTATTTT	CASSTTGTDTQYF
TRBV12-3/TRBV12-4	NA	NA	TRBJ1-5	TGTGCCAGCAGTTTCCGAGGTCAGCCCCAGCATTTT	CASSFRGQPQHF
TRBV18	once	TRBD2	TRBJ2-7	TGTGCCAGCTCACCATCTGGCGGGAGCTACGAGCAGTACTTC	CASSPSGGSYEQYF
TRBV5-4	once	NA	TRBJ2-7	TGTGCCAGCAGCTTTGAGGGCAGGGGAGCCGAGCAGTACTTC	CASSFEGRGAEQYF
TRBV19	NA	NA	TRBJ2-7	TGTGCCAGTAGTCTTAGGGGCGAGAAGGGCTACGAGCAGTACTTC	CASSLRGEKGYEQYF
TRBV19	NA	TRBD1	TRBJ1-3	TGTGCCAGTAGTACCCGGGACAGGGCGAGCTCTGGAAACACCATATATTTT	CASSTRDRASSGNTIYF
TRBV7-9	NA	NA	TRBJ2-7	TGTGCCAGCAGCTGGAGCCAGGGTGGACGCGAGCAGTACTTC	CASSWSQGGREQYF
TRBV6-6	NA	NA	TRBJ1-5	TGTGCCAGCAGTTACGCGCCCGGGTTGTCGGATCAGCCCCAGCATTTT	CASSYAPGLSDQPQHF
TRBV3-1/TRBV3-2	NA	TRBD1	TRBJ1-4	TGTGCCAGCAGCCAAACAGGGGGTGATGAAAAACTGTTTTTT	CASSQTGGDEKLFF
TRBV19	NA	TRBD1	TRBJ2-5	TGTGCCAGTAGTGCCTCCGGGACAGGGGTCCAAGAGACCCAGTACTTC	CASSASGTGVQETQYF
TRBV19	NA	TRBD2	TRBJ2-1	TGTGCCACCCAGCGGGAGCGGTACAATGAGCAGTTCTTC	CATQRERYNEQFF
TRBV7-9	NA	NA	TRBJ2-2	TGTGCCAGCACCTTTCGGGGGGGACAGCCGATCACCGGGGAGCTGTTTTTT	CASTFRGGQPITGELFF
TRBV7-2	NA	TRBD1	TRBJ1-2	TGTGCCAGCAGTCTTGCTACAGGGGGTATTTATGGCTACACCTTC	CASSLATGGIYGYTF
TRBV6-5	NA	NA	TRBJ1-4	TGTGCCAGCCTAGGGGCGGTTAATGAAAAACTGTTTTTT	CASLGAVNEKLFF
TRBV28	NA	TRBD1	TRBJ1-3	TGTGCCAGCAGTTTTAGCCCCTTTTTCAGGGGGGTCCGAGGAAACACCATATATTTT	CASSFSPFFRGVRGNTIYF
TRBV19	NA	TRBD1	TRBJ1-2	TGTGCCAGTAGTATAAAGGGGGCGCAGGATGGCTACACCTTC	CASSIKGAQDGYTF
TRBV10-3	once	TRBD2	TRBJ2-1	TGTGCCATCAGTGTGCTAGCGGGGGCGAGCTCCTACAATGAGCAGTTCTTC	CAISVLAGASSYNEQFF
TRBV13	NA	TRBD1	TRBJ2-1	TGTGCCAGCAGCTTATTACAGGGGGATGACAATGAGCAGTTCTTC	CASSLLQGDDNEQFF